The rows below give T cell receptor beta chains drawn from one sample of a study of molecular identifiers for immune sequencing clone quantification. TCRdb fed the PCR reads into MiXCR, producing one record per CDR3 protein. The data contain roughly 10,000 distinct CDR3 sequences, over 20% of them singletons. Sequencing input: naive CD8+ T cells from blood, with Jurkat cell RNA spiked in. The receptors here all came from a human donor in good health. Some libraries in this study had Jurkat cell RNA spiked in. Both conserved end residues are part of each CDR3. The order of the fields is J gene, V gene, D gene, CDR3 length, CDR3 protein. D genes are given only for firm matches.

>TRBJ2-3|TRBV27|.|13
CASSLNWADTQYF
>TRBJ2-1|TRBV2|.|12
CASSEGQRSQFF
>TRBJ1-1|TRBV19|.|12
CASSTEPGGAFF
>TRBJ1-2|TRBV30|TRBD1|14
CAWSRDRDLNGYTF
>TRBJ2-1|TRBV10-3|.|14
CAISDEGRYGEQFF
>TRBJ2-1|TRBV5-5|.|12
CATEGIRYEQFF
>TRBJ1-1|TRBV14|.|15
CASSLIGQKDTEAFF
>TRBJ1-4|TRBV7-9|TRBD1|14
CASSFQGADEKLFF
>TRBJ2-7|TRBV10-3|.|15
CAISESGGPSYEQYF
>TRBJ1-5|TRBV19|TRBD1|16
CASSIGTGPGNQPQHF
>TRBJ2-2|TRBV27|TRBD2|15
CASSFGLAVTGELFF
>TRBJ2-7|TRBV29-1|.|10
CSGVGAERCF
>TRBJ2-2|TRBV19|TRBD2|14
CASSMGLAAGELFF
>TRBJ2-3|TRBV11-2|.|19
CASSLDTTSWSLPTDTQYF
>TRBJ2-3|TRBV13|TRBD1|16
CASSYYPTGATDTQYF
>TRBJ2-5|TRBV12-3/TRBV12-4|.|13
CASSVRPGETQYF
>TRBJ2-1|TRBV2|.|11
CASSRGYPQFF
>TRBJ2-7|TRBV4-1|TRBD1|15
CASSQDPGGIRQQYF
>TRBJ2-3|TRBV7-2|.|15
CASSNLGGAVDTQYF
>TRBJ2-3|TRBV7-9|.|13
CASSPPDRDTQYF
>TRBJ2-5|TRBV5-1|TRBD2|16
CASSFGSGGHGETQYF
>TRBJ2-2|TRBV20-1|TRBD2|19
CSARTRYQERGVHTGELFF
>TRBJ2-2|TRBV4-3|TRBD1|16
CASSQGQGVGTGELFF
>TRBJ2-3|TRBV6-2/TRBV6-3|TRBD2|17
CASSLFRSGRGADTQYF
>TRBJ1-5|TRBV27|TRBD1|16
CASSFRGPLSNQPQHF
>TRBJ2-3|TRBV20-1|TRBD2|17
CSAATWTSAGVADTQYF
>TRBJ1-4|TRBV11-2|.|15
CASSLPPGLDEKLFF